The entry below gives a single TCR beta chain sequence along with its context. In assigning cohorts, the study relied on participant-reported clinical history. This sample is drawn from a study of blood T cell repertoires in COVID-19. This CDR3 has 17 residues. Per the germline V gene, CDR1 is MDHEN and CDR2 is SYDVKM. J was trimmed by 0 bases and V by 4 bases; bases with no gene match: 6. In the authors' methods: The authors estimated nucleated cell counts from reference gene primer amplification. Repertoires were generated with immunoSEQ multiplex PCR, while TCRdb's copy carries only in-frame clones and drops some. For V, J and clone size, that table is used; D and trimming come from the DNA. The data hold more than 250,000 clones, with around 87% observed a single time.

The chain has TRBV28 and TRBJ2-1; 10 nucleotides align to TRBD2. The clonotype comes from a woman aged 18-35 years with acute COVID-19. Sequenced: PBMCs or T cells enriched from blood (not recorded which). DNA for the CDR3: TGTGCCAGCAGTTCAGCAGCTAGCGGGAGCTCCTACAATGAGCAGTTCTTC. It is translated as CASSSAASGSSYNEQFF.